These 30 T cell receptor beta chains were sequenced from one sample in a study of OX40 agonist ivuxolimab in advanced cancers. Assay used: immunoSEQ multiplex PCR; TCRdb lists only in-frame clones, some missing. The sample contains around 79,000 clones, 88% of which appear only once. Material: CD4+ or CD8+ T cells sorted from blood, obtained in a trial of the OX40 agonist ivuxolimab. These receptors were collected from an adult with an advanced solid tumor such as melanoma, head and neck, liver or kidney cancer.

Worth noting for this clone: This sample includes further DNA sequences coding for the same CDR3. The V and J genes are TRBV28 and TRBJ1-1, with D perhaps TRBD1 (5 bases). Germline loops: CDR1 MDHEN, CDR2 SYDVKM. V was clipped by 5 bases and J by 7 bases, with 8 bases between them. There are 11 residues in the CDR3. In DNA form, the CDR3 reads TGTGCCAGCAGTCCTAGGGGTGAAGCTTTCTTT. Its protein product is CASSPRGEAFF.

This chain connects TRBV7-2 to TRBJ2-1; 7 positions match TRBD1. Trimming took 5 bases from V and 2 from J; bases not matched to a gene: 6. The CDR3 length is 15 residues. CDR1 and CDR2 (germline): SGHTA, FQGNSA. Here the CDR3 reads CASSQGTVAYNEQFF. In nucleotides, the CDR3 is TGTGCCAGCAGCCAAGGGACAGTTGCCTACAATGAGCAGTTCTTC.

This chain joins TRBV7-6 and TRBJ1-2; 7 positions match TRBD1. Trimming removed 5 bases from V and 2 bases from J; junction bases left unmatched: 2. The CDR3 runs to 13 residues. Germline lookup yields CDR1 SGHVS and CDR2 FNYEAQ. CDR3 DNA sequence: TGTGCCAGCAGCCGACAGGGAAACTATGGCTACACCTTC. It specifies CASSRQGNYGYTF.

This clone came up once. The chain has TRBV27 and TRBJ2-5, with 8 nucleotides matching TRBD2. The length of the CDR3 is 14 residues. V lost 7 bases, J lost 4 bases, and 8 bases stayed unmatched. Germline-derived CDR1 and CDR2 are MNHEY and SMNVEV (reference sequence). Written as DNA, the CDR3 is TGTGCCAGCAAAGGAGCGGGGGCAGGAGAGACCCAGTACTTC. It specifies CASKGAGAGETQYF.

This chain uses TRBV15 with TRBJ2-1; 9 bases match TRBD1. This CDR3 is built from 17 residues. The ends lost 7 bases at V and 7 bases at J; junction bases unmatched: 17. Germline values: CDR1 LNHNV, CDR2 YYDKDF (reference sequence). This chain's CDR3 is CATTPRGRGTGWNEQFF. The CDR3 DNA reads as TGTGCCACCACCCCCCGGGGCCGAGGGACAGGGTGGAATGAGCAGTTCTTC.

This clone was recorded once. The J gene is TRBJ2-5, the V gene TRBV20-1; D call uncertain. This CDR3 contains 11 residues. The V gene lost 3 bases and the J gene lost 2 bases, with 4 bases spanning the gap. Germline V gene lookup returns CDR1 DFQATT and CDR2 SNEGSKA (reference sequence). CDR3 sequence reads: CSARGQETQYF. Written as DNA, the CDR3 is TGCAGTGCTAGGGGACAAGAGACCCAGTACTTC.

The CDR3 DNA reads TGCGCCAGCAGTCTCGACTCTGGGGCCAACGTCCTGACTTTC. Translating gives CASSLDSGANVLTF. The gene calls are TRBV5-1 and TRBJ2-6, with D unresolved. The CDR3 has 14 amino acids. Trimming cost V 5 bases and J 0 bases, with 6 bases left between them. Germline loops: CDR1 SGHRS, CDR2 YFSETQ.

The gene calls are TRBV9 and TRBJ1-2, with unresolved D. Trimming pared 1 base from V and 8 bases from J, leaving 15 bases between. Germline assignment: CDR1 SGDLS and CDR2 YYNGEE. The CDR3 length is 14 residues. CDR3 residues: CASSVSAAPEGYTF. CDR3 bases: TGTGCCAGCAGCGTATCGGCCGCCCCAGAGGGCTACACCTTC.

This clone was detected once. Written as DNA, the CDR3 is TGTGCCTGGACGGGGACAGGGCAGATTCGAAAACTGTTTTTT. Protein sequence: CAWTGTGQIRKLFF. The chain employs TRBV30 and TRBJ1-4; 9 positions match TRBD1. The germline V gene encodes CDR1 GTSNPN and CDR2 SVGIG (reference sequence). V lost 4 bases, J lost 10 bases, and 10 bases stayed unmatched. The CDR3 sequence is 14 residues long.

V usage is TRBV11-2 and J usage is TRBJ2-5, with 8 bases lining up with TRBD2. The CDR3 sequence is 15 residues long. Germline V lookup: CDR1 SGHAT, CDR2 FQNNGV. V was clipped by 5 bases and J by 2 bases; unmatched bases: 7. In nucleotides, the CDR3 is TGTGCCAGCAGCCGGGGGGGGCCAGATCAAGAGACCCAGTACTTC. Translated, it gives CASSRGGPDQETQYF. The full variable domain, completed using reference TRBV11-2 and TRBJ2-5, is EAGVAQSPRYKIIEKRQSVAFWCNPISGHATLYWYQQILGQGPKLLIQFQNNGVVDDSQLPKDRFSAERLKGVDSTLKIQPAKLEDSAVYLCASSRGGPDQETQYFGPGTRLLVL.

The chain employs TRBV11-2 and TRBJ2-1; 7 bases map to TRBD1. The trim removed 5 bases at V and 8 bases at J, leaving 3 bases unmatched. The germline V gene has CDR1 SGHAT and CDR2 FQNNGV. The CDR3 length is 12 residues. Written as DNA, the CDR3 is TGTGCCAGCAGCCCGGGGACAGATGAGCAGTTCTTC. This encodes CASSPGTDEQFF.

V is TRBV5-1 and J is TRBJ2-7; no reliable D call. This CDR3 spans 12 amino acids. Germline V gene data show CDR1 as SGHRS and CDR2 as YFSETQ. Trimming stripped 2 bases from V and 4 bases from J, with 7 bases between. CDR3 in amino acids: CASSFMGYEQYF. CDR3 DNA sequence: TGCGCCAGCAGCTTTATGGGTTACGAGCAGTACTTC.

The gene calls are TRBV4-1 and TRBJ2-7; TRBD2 agrees at 8 bases. The CDR3 totals 16 residues. J gave up 0 bases and V 4 bases, and 8 bases lay outside the gene matches. Germline CDR1 MGHRA, CDR2 YSYEKL. The CDR3 bases are TGCGCCAGCAGCCGTCAAGCGGGAGAGCCCTCCTACGAGCAGTACTTC. Amino acid sequence: CASSRQAGEPSYEQYF.

This rearrangement joins TRBV10-3 to TRBJ2-7; D gene ambiguous. Germline CDR1 and CDR2: ENHRY and SYGVKD. The V end was cut by 8 bases, the J end by 3 bases, with 5 bases between. CDR3 length: 10 amino acids. The CDR3 DNA is TGTGCCATCGGGAACTACGAGCAGTACTTC. This encodes CAIGNYEQYF.

V and J are TRBV5-1 and TRBJ2-3; 8 nucleotides agree with TRBD2. Germline values: CDR1 SGHRS, CDR2 YFSETQ. Trimming cost V 2 bases and J 3 bases; bases outside gene matches: 8. This CDR3 has 16 amino acids. CDR3 coding DNA: TGCGCCAGCAGCTTAGGACCTAGCGGGCCAACAGATACGCAGTATTTT. Translated, it gives CASSLGPSGPTDTQYF. The whole variable domain, filled in from reference TRBV5-1 and TRBJ2-3, reads KAGVTQTPRYLIKTRGQQVTLSCSPISGHRSVSWYQQTPGQGLQFLFEYFSETQRNKGNFPGRFSGRQFSNSRSEMNVSTLELGDSALYLCASSLGPSGPTDTQYFGPGTRLTVL.

The V call is TRBV2, the J call TRBJ1-2; a weak D match, TRBD1 (5 bases). Germline lookup yields CDR1 SNHLY and CDR2 FYNNEI. The CDR3 is 13 residues long. Trimming took 4 bases from V and 4 from J, leaving 10 bases between them. The CDR3 loop reads CASSVQGSYGYTF. CDR3 nucleotides: TGTGCCAGCAGTGTGCAGGGCTCCTATGGCTACACCTTC.

The J gene is TRBJ2-5, the V gene TRBV12-5; 7 bases align to TRBD1. This CDR3 spans 15 amino acids. The trim removed 0 bases at V and 5 bases at J, leaving 6 bases unmatched. In germline, CDR1 is LGHNT, CDR2 FRNRAP. The CDR3 bases are TGTGCTAGTGGTTTGGTACTAGGGGGCCGGGAGACCCAGTACTTC. This encodes CASGLVLGGRETQYF.

The chain couples TRBV18 to TRBJ2-1; a possible D gene is TRBD1 (6 bases). The CDR3 is made up of 16 amino acids. Trimming took 2 bases from V and 4 from J, leaving 15 bases between them. Germline V gene sequence: CDR1 KGHSH, CDR2 LQKENI. CDR3 bases: TGTGCCAGCTCACCATATTCGCAGGGGCAATACAATGAGCAGTTCTTC. Its protein product is CASSPYSQGQYNEQFF. The full variable domain, completed using reference TRBV18 and TRBJ2-1, is NAGVMQNPRHLVRRRGQEARLRCSPMKGHSHVYWYRQLPEEGLKFMVYLQKENIIDESGMPKERFSAEFPKEGPSILRIQQVVRGDSAAYFCASSPYSQGQYNEQFFGPGTRLTVL.

The J gene is TRBJ2-2, the V gene TRBV10-3, with TRBD1 identical over 7 bases. The J segment lost 3 bases and the V segment lost 6 bases, leaving 7 bases of the junction unmatched. Germline V gene sequence: CDR1 ENHRY, CDR2 SYGVKD. There are 15 residues in the CDR3. The CDR3 DNA follows: TGTGCCATCAGACAGACAGGGAAAGACACCGGGGAGCTGTTTTTT. Translating gives CAIRQTGKDTGELFF.

This clone was seen once. The chain links TRBV6-1 to TRBJ2-5, with 9 positions matching TRBD1. The end of the DNA aligns better with TRBJ2-7, so the J call may be wrong. Looked up from germline, CDR1 is MNHNS and CDR2 is SASEGT. CDR3 size: 14 residues. CDR3 in amino acids: CASRLQGAGHEQYF. In DNA form, the CDR3 reads TGTGCCAGCAGACTACAGGGGGCAGGCCACGAGCAGTACTTC.

This clone was counted a single time. The chain links TRBV18 to TRBJ2-7; no firm D call. Trimming took 3 bases from V and 2 from J, leaving 17 bases between them. CDR1 and CDR2 from the germline V gene are KGHSH and LQKENI. The CDR3 extends over 16 amino acids. CDR3: CASSPFGHSSPYEQYF. The CDR3 DNA is TGTGCCAGCTCACCTTTCGGGCATTCGAGCCCCTACGAGCAGTACTTC.

The count of this clone is one. The chain carries TRBV27 and TRBJ1-4, with D unresolved. V lost 4 bases to trimming and J lost 7 bases, with 10 bases between them. The CDR3 has 13 amino acids. Germline CDR1 and CDR2: MNHEY and SMNVEV (reference sequence). DNA for the CDR3: TGTGCCAGCAGTTCGCGGACGGGTGAAAAACTGTTTTTT. It codes for CASSSRTGEKLFF. The variable domain in full, completed from reference TRBV27 and TRBJ1-4, reads EAQVTQNPRYLITVTGKKLTVTCSQNMNHEYMSWYRQDPGLGLRQIYYSMNVEVTDKGDVPEGYKVSRKEKRNFPLILESPSPNQTSLYFCASSSRTGEKLFFGSGTQLSVL.

The chain joins TRBV30 to TRBJ1-1; D remains unclear. Germline CDR1 is GTSNPN and CDR2 is SVGIG (reference sequence). V lost 5 bases and J lost 1, with 11 bases in between. CDR3 size: 13 residues. The chain's CDR3 is CAWQAGSNTEAFF. CDR3 nucleotides: TGTGCCTGGCAGGCGGGGTCGAACACTGAAGCTTTCTTT.

The chain joins TRBV28 to TRBJ1-4, with D perhaps TRBD1 (5 bases). V gave up 6 bases and J gave up 8 bases, with 19 bases separating them. The CDR3 extends over 15 amino acids. Germline V gene sequence: CDR1 MDHEN, CDR2 SYDVKM. The CDR3 reads CASSPLGEGHEKLFF. CDR3 sequence (DNA): TGTGCCAGCAGCCCCCTGGGGGAGGGGCACGAAAAACTGTTTTTT.

About this clone: The same CDR3 is also encoded by other DNA sequences in this sample. This chain joins TRBV7-9 and TRBJ1-4; D not certain. The CDR3 is 14 amino acids. Trimming left V 1 base short and J 0 bases short, with 3 bases between. Germline V gives CDR1 SEHNR, CDR2 FQNEAQ (reference sequence). CDR3 protein: CASSLGATNEKLFF. CDR3 DNA sequence: TGTGCCAGCAGCTTAGGGGCAACTAATGAAAAACTGTTTTTT. The full variable domain, in which reference TRBV7-9 and TRBJ1-4 provide the parts outside the CDR3, is DTGVSQNPRHKITKRGQNVTFRCDPISEHNRLYWYRQTLGQGPEFLTYFQNEAQLEKSRLLSDRFSAERPKGSFSTLEIQRTEQGDSAMYLCASSLGATNEKLFFGSGTQLSVL.

The V gene is TRBV6-5, the J gene TRBJ2-7; D is possibly TRBD2 (5 bases). The CDR3 loop spans 14 amino acids. Germline V gene data show CDR1 as MNHEY and CDR2 as SVGAGI. With 5 bases removed from V and 0 bases from J, the gap between germline ends came to 11 bases. Here the CDR3 DNA reads TGTGCCAGCAGTCCTGAGGGTAGCTCCTACGAGCAGTACTTC. It translates to CASSPEGSSYEQYF.

This clone was observed a handful of times. Sequence at one end of the junction differs from germline and may be a read error. The chain joins TRBV5-5 to TRBJ2-1, with 12 bases fitting TRBD1. The CDR3 loop spans 15 amino acids. Germline CDR1 is SGHKS and CDR2 is YYEKEE (reference sequence). Here the CDR3 DNA reads TGTGCCAGCAGCTTAGGGACAGGGGGCTACAGTGAGCAGTTCTTC. This encodes CASSLGTGGYSEQFF.

V gene TRBV11-2 combines with J gene TRBJ1-1; D not certain. Trimming shortened V by 3 bases and J by 4 bases, and 15 bases separated the two germline ends. Per germline, CDR1 SGHAT and CDR2 FQNNGV. The CDR3 spans 15 residues. DNA for the CDR3: TGTGCCAGCAGCTTTGGGAGTCGGGGAGGCACTGAAGCTTTCTTT. Protein product: CASSFGSRGGTEAFF.

This clone turned up a few times. The chain carries TRBV6-6 and TRBJ1-5; D is ambiguous. Trimming removed 6 bases at V and 2 bases at J, with 8 bases between. The CDR3 is made up of 13 amino acids. Germline assignment: CDR1 MNHNY and CDR2 SVGAGI (reference sequence). In nucleotides, the CDR3 is TGTGCCAGCAGGCTTGGGGGCAATCAGCCCCAGCATTTT. Its protein product is CASRLGGNQPQHF.

The genes are TRBV5-5 and TRBJ1-1; 8 bases are shared with TRBD1. There are 16 residues in the CDR3. Germline CDR1 reads SGHKS; CDR2 reads YYEKEE (reference sequence). V was clipped by 2 bases and J by 4 bases; unmatched bases: 10. The CDR3 DNA follows: TGTGCCAGCAGCTTTACGGGTGACAGGGGAAGCACTGAAGCTTTCTTT. It is translated as CASSFTGDRGSTEAFF.